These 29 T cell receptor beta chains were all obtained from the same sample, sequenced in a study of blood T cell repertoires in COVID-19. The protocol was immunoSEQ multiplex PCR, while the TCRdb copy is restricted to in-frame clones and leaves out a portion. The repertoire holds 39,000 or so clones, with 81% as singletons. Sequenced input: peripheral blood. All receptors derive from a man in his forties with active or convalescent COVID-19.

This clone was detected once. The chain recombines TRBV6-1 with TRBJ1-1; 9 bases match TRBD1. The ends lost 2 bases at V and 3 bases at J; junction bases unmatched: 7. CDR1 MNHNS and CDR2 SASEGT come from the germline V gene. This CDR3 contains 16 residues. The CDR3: CASSEPGTGLDTEAFF. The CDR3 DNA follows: TGTGCCAGCAGTGAACCGGGGACAGGGTTGGACACTGAAGCTTTCTTT.

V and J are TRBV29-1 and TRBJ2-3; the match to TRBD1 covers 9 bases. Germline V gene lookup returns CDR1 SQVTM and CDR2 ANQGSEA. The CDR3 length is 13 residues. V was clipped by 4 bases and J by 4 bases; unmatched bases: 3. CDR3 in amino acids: CSVGDRVPDTQYF. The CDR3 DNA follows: TGCAGCGTTGGGGACAGGGTCCCAGATACGCAGTATTTT.

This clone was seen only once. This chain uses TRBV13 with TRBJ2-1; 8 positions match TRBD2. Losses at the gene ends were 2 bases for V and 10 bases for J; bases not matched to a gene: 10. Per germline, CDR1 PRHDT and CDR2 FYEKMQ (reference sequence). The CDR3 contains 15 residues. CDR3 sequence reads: CASSLLYGGAGEQFF. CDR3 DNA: TGTGCCAGCAGCTTACTGTACGGGGGGGCTGGGGAGCAGTTCTTC. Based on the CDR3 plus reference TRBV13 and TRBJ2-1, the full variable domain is AAGVIQSPRHLIKEKRETATLKCYPIPRHDTVYWYQQGPGQDPQFLISFYEKMQSDKGSIPDRFSAQQFSDYHSELNMSSLELGDSALYFCASSLLYGGAGEQFFGPGTRLTVL.

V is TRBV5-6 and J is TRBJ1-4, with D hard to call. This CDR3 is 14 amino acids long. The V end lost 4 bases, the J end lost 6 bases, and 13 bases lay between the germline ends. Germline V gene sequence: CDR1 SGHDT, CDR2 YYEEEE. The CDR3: CASSPAAVHEKLFF. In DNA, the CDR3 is TGTGCCAGCAGCCCGGCGGCAGTGCATGAAAAACTGTTTTTT.

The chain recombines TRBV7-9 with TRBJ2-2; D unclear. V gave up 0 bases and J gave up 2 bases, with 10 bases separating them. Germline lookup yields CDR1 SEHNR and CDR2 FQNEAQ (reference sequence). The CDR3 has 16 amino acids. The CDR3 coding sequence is TGTGCCAGCAGCTTAGCTTCCGTGTTCAACACCGGGGAGCTGTTTTTT. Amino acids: CASSLASVFNTGELFF.

The CDR3 DNA reads TGTGCCAGCAGCCCGGGAGGGGGAAACACCGGGGAGCTGTTTTTT. Translation: CASSPGGGNTGELFF. The chain uses TRBV6-5 and TRBJ2-2; 8 nucleotides agree with TRBD2. CDR1 is MNHEY, CDR2 SVGAGI, per germline. J gave up 2 bases and V 6 bases, and 5 bases lay outside the gene matches. The CDR3 contains 15 residues.

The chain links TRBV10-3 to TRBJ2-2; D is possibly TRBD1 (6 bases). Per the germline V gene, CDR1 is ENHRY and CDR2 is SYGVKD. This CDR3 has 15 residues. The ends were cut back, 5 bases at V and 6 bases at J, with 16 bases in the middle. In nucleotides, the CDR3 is TGTGCCATCAGTCCGGGACACTCGACGGCCGGGGAGCTGTTTTTT. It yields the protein CAISPGHSTAGELFF.

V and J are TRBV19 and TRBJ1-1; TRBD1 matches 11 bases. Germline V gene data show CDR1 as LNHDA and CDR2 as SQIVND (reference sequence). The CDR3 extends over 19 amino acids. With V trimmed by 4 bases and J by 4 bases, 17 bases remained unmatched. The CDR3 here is CASSKESGTGGVGGTEAFF. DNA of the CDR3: TGTGCCAGTAGTAAAGAATCCGGGACAGGGGGAGTCGGCGGCACTGAAGCTTTCTTT.

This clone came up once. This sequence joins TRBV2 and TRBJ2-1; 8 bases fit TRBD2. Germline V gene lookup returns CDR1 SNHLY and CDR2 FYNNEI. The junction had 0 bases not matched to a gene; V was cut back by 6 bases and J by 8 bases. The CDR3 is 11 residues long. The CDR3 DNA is TGTGCCAGCAGACTAGCGGATGAGCAGTTCTTC. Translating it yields CASRLADEQFF.

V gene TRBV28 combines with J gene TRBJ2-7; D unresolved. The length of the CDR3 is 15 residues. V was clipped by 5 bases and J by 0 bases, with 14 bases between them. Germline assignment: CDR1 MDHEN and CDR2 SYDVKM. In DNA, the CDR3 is TGTGCCAGCAGTGGCCTTCAGGTATTCTCCTACGAGCAGTACTTC. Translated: CASSGLQVFSYEQYF.

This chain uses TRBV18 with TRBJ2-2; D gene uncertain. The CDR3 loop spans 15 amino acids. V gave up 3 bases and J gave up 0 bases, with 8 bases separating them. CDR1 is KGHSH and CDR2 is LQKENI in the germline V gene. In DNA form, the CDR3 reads TGTGCCAGCTCACCCGAGACAACGAACACCGGGGAGCTGTTTTTT. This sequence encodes CASSPETTNTGELFF.

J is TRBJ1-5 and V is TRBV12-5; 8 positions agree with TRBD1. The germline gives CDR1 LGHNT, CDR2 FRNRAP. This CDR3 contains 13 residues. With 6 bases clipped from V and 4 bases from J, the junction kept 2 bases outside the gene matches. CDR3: CASGTGGNQPQHF. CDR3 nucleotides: TGTGCTAGTGGCACAGGGGGAAATCAGCCCCAGCATTTT.

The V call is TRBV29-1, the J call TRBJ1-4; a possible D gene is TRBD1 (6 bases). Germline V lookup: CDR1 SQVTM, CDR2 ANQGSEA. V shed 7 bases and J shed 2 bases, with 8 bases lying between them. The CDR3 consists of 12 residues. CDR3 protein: CSGQATNEKLFF. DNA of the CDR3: TGCAGCGGACAGGCGACTAATGAAAAACTGTTTTTT. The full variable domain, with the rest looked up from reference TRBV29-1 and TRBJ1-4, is SAVISQKPSRDICQRGTSLTIQCQVDSQVTMMFWYRQQPGQSLTLIATANQGSEATYESGFVIDKFPISRPNLTFSTLTVSNMSPEDSSIYLCSGQATNEKLFFGSGTQLSVL.

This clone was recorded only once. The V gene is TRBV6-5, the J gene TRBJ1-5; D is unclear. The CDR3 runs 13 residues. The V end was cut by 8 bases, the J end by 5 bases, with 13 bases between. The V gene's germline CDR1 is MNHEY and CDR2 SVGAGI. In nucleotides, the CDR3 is TGTGCCAGCGTGTCGGACGGGGATCAGCCCCAGCATTTT. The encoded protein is CASVSDGDQPQHF.

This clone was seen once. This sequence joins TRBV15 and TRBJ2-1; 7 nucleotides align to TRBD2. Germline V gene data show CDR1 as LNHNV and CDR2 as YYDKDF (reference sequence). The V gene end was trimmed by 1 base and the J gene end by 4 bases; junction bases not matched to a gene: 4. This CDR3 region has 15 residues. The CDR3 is CATSRASGGYNEQFF. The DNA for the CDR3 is TGTGCCACCAGCAGAGCTAGCGGTGGGTACAATGAGCAGTTCTTC.

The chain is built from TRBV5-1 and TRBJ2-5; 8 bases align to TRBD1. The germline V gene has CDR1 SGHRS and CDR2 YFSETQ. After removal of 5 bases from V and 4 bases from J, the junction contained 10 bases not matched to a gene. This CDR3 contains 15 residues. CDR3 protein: CASSPRPGGSETQYF. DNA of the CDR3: TGCGCCAGCAGTCCCAGGCCAGGGGGCTCAGAGACCCAGTACTTC.

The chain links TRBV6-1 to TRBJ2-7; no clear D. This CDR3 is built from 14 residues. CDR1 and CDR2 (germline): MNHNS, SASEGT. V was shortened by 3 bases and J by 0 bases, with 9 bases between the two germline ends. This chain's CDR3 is CASSEPGFSYEQYF. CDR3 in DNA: TGTGCCAGCAGTGAGCCAGGCTTCTCCTACGAGCAGTACTTC.

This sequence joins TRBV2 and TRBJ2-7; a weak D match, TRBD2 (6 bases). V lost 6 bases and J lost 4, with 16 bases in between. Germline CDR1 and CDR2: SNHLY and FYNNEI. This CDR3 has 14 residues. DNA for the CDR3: TGTGCCAGCAGGGAGGGACCGGCCGATTACGAGCAGTACTTC. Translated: CASREGPADYEQYF.

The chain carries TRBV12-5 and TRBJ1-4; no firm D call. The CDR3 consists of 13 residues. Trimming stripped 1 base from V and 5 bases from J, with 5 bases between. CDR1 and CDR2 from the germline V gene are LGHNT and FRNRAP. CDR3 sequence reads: CASGLDGNEKLFF. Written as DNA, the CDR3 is TGTGCTAGTGGTTTGGACGGGAATGAAAAACTGTTTTTT. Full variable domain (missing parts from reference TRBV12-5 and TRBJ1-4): DARVTQTPRHKVTEMGQEVTMRCQPILGHNTVFWYRQTMMQGLELLAYFRNRAPLDDSGMPKDRFSAEMPDATLATLKIQPSEPRDSAVYFCASGLDGNEKLFFGSGTQLSVL.

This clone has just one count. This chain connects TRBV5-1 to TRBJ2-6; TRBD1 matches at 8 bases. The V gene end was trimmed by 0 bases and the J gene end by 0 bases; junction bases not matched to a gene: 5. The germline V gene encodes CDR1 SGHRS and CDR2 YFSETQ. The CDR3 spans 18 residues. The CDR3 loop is CASSLGGTGPSGANVLTF. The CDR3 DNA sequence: TGCGCCAGCAGCTTGGGGGGGACAGGTCCCTCTGGGGCCAACGTCCTGACTTTC. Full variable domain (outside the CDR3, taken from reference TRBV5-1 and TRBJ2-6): KAGVTQTPRYLIKTRGQQVTLSCSPISGHRSVSWYQQTPGQGLQFLFEYFSETQRNKGNFPGRFSGRQFSNSRSEMNVSTLELGDSALYLCASSLGGTGPSGANVLTFGAGSRLTVL.

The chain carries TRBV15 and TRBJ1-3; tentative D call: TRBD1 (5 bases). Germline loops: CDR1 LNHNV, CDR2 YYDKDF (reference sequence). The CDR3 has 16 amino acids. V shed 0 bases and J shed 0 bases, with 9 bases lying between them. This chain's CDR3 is CATSRDTGGSGNTIYF. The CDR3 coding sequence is TGTGCCACCAGCAGAGATACGGGGGGCTCTGGAAACACCATATATTTT. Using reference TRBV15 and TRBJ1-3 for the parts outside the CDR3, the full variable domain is DAMVIQNPRYQVTQFGKPVTLSCSQTLNHNVMYWYQQKSSQAPKLLFHYYDKDFNNEADTPDNFQSRRPNTSFCFLDIRSPGLGDTAMYLCATSRDTGGSGNTIYFGEGSWLTVV.

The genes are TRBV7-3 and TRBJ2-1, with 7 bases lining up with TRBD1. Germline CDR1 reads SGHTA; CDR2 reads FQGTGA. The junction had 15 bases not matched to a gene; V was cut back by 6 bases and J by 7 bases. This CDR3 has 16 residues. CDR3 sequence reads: CASRPPGGTASNEQFF. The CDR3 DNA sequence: TGTGCCAGCAGGCCACCCGGTGGGACAGCCTCGAATGAGCAGTTCTTC.

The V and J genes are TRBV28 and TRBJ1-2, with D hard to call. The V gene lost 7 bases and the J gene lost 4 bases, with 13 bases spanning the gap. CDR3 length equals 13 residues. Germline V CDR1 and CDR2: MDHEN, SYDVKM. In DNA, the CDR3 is TGTGCCAGCACCTTCTCGGGAATCTATGGCTACACCTTC. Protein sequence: CASTFSGIYGYTF.

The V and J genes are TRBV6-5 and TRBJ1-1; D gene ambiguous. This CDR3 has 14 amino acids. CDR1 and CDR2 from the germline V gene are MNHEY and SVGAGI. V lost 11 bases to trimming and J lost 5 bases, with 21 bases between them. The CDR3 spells CAALAQPGNTEAFF. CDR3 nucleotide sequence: TGTGCCGCCCTGGCTCAGCCGGGAAATACTGAAGCTTTCTTT.

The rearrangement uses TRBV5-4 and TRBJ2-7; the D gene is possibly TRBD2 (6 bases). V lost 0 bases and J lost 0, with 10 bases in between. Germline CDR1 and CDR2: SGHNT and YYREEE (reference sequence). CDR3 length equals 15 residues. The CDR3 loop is CASSLGDGGSYEQYF. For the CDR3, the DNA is TGTGCCAGCAGCTTGGGGGACGGGGGCTCCTACGAGCAGTACTTC.

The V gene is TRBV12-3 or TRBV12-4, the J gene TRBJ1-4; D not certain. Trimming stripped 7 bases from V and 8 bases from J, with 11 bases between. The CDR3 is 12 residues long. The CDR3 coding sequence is TGTGCCAGCAAATTTGGCGGCGAAAAACTGTTTTTT. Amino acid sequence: CASKFGGEKLFF.

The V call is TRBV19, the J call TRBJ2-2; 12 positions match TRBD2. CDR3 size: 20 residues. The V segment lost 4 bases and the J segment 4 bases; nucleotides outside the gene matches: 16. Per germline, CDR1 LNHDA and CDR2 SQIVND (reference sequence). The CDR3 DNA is TGTGCCAGTAGTACCCGAGGATGGTTACTAGCGGGAGGAGGCACCGGGGAGCTGTTTTTT. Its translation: CASSTRGWLLAGGGTGELFF. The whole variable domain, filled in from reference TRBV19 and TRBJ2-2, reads DGGITQSPKYLFRKEGQNVTLSCEQNLNHDAMYWYRQDPGQGLRLIYYSQIVNDFQKGDIAEGYSVSREKKESFPLTVTSAQKNPTAFYLCASSTRGWLLAGGGTGELFFGEGSRLTVL.

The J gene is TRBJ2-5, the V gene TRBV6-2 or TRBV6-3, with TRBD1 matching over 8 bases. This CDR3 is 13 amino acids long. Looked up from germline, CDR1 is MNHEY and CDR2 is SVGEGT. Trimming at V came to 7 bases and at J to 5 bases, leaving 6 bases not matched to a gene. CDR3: CASNPGGRETQYF. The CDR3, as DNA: TGTGCCAGCAACCCAGGGGGCAGGGAGACCCAGTACTTC.

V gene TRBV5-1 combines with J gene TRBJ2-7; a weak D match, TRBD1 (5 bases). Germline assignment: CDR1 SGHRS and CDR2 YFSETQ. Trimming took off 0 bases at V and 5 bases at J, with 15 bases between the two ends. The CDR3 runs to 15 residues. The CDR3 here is CASSLAGRGSNEQYF. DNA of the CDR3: TGCGCCAGCAGCTTGGCCGGAAGGGGAAGTAACGAGCAGTACTTC.